A selection of T cell receptor beta chains follows, all from one sample in a study of human T cells and chemical hapten exposure. From the RACE reads, TCRdb called clonotypes with MiXCR, one entry per CDR3 protein. The sample shows about 77,000 distinct CDR3 sequences, 12% to 15% of them seen only once. Sequences were derived from whole blood, sampled in connection with sensitization to the hapten diphenylcyclopropenone (DPC). These receptors were obtained from a woman between 45 and 60 years old with alopecia areata. Some clones in this sample may be carry-over from other donors' samples. Each CDR3 is given with its conserved first and last residue. Fields, in order: V gene, J gene, clone size, D gene, CDR3 DNA, CDR3 protein. D genes are given only for firm matches. Rows may omit the clone size; those that give it use once, few, many or a size class.

TRBV28	TRBJ1-6	.	.	TGTGCCAGCAGCTCCCTAGCCCTCCACTTT	CASSSLALHF
TRBV15	TRBJ1-5	once	.	TGTGCCACCAGCAGAGATGGGAGCAATCAGCCCCAGCATTTT	CATSRDGSNQPQHF
TRBV18	TRBJ2-1	.	TRBD2	TGTGCCAGCTCACCACGGACGACGACTAGCGTCTCCCACAATGAGCAGTTCTTC	CASSPRTTTSVSHNEQFF
TRBV6-5	TRBJ2-1	.	.	TGTGCCAGCAGTTTTAGGAGAAATGAGCAGTTCTTC	CASSFRRNEQFF
TRBV30	TRBJ2-1	few	.	TGTGCCTGGACTAGGCTCAATGAGCAGTTCTTC	CAWTRLNEQFF
TRBV12-3/TRBV12-4	TRBJ2-2	.	TRBD2	TGTGCCAGCAGTCTAGGACTAGCGGGAGTTCCCGGGGAGCTGTTTTTT	CASSLGLAGVPGELFF
TRBV10-1	TRBJ2-7	.	.	TGCGCCAGCAGTGAGTCGATAGTCAGCTTGAAGTACTTC	CASSESIVSLKYF
TRBV2	TRBJ2-2	.	.	TGTGCCAGCAGTGTAGAAGCAATCGCCACCGGGGAGCTGTTTTTT	CASSVEAIATGELFF
TRBV28	TRBJ2-7	few	.	TGTGCCAGCAGTACCTTTGGGCAGGGAAGCTACGAGCAGTACTTC	CASSTFGQGSYEQYF
TRBV12-5	TRBJ1-1	many	.	TGTGCTAGTGGTTTGGAACTGAACACTGAAGCTTTCTTT	CASGLELNTEAFF
TRBV28	TRBJ2-7	.	TRBD2	TGTGCCAGCAGTACACCGGGAGGTCCGTCCTACGAGCAGTACTTC	CASSTPGGPSYEQYF
TRBV7-2	TRBJ2-1	.	TRBD1	TGTGCCAGCAGCTCCTCGGGGACAGCTTACAATGAGCAGTTCTTC	CASSSSGTAYNEQFF
TRBV7-9	TRBJ2-3	.	TRBD1	TGTACCAGCAGCTTACAGGGGGAGAGCACAGATACGCAGTATTTT	CTSSLQGESTDTQYF
TRBV20-1	TRBJ2-5	.	.	TGCAGTGCGCCAATCCTCAGGGGCCGGGAAGAGACCCAGTACTTC	CSAPILRGREETQYF
TRBV9	TRBJ2-3	few	TRBD2	TGTGCCAGCAGCACGCATAGCGGGAGGGCCCCTGATACGCAGTATTTT	CASSTHSGRAPDTQYF
TRBV29-1	TRBJ1-1	.	.	TGCAGCGTTGAAGCGGTTCGCGGGAACACTGAAGCTTTCTTT	CSVEAVRGNTEAFF
TRBV7-2	TRBJ2-3	few	.	TGTGCCAGCAGCTTAAGACTCACTAGTTCAGATACGCAGTATTTT	CASSLRLTSSDTQYF
TRBV29-1	TRBJ1-3	many	.	TGCAGCGTTGTCCACATTGGAAACACCATATATTTT	CSVVHIGNTIYF
TRBV5-4	TRBJ1-1	few	.	TGTGCCAGCAGCTCGCCGAACCGGGAACCACGTGAAGCTTTCTTT	CASSSPNREPREAFF
TRBV9	TRBJ1-1	.	TRBD1	TGTGCCAGCAGCGCACAGGGGATGAACACTGAAGCTTTCTTT	CASSAQGMNTEAFF
TRBV28	TRBJ1-5	many	.	TGTGCCAGCAGTTTATTAACCCAGCCCCAGCATTTT	CASSLLTQPQHF
TRBV6-1	TRBJ2-2	few	.	TGTGCCAGTGAAAGGGAAGTGCGGATATCCGGGGAGCTGTTTTTT	CASEREVRISGELFF
TRBV14	TRBJ2-7	.	TRBD2	TGTGCCAGCAGCCAGCTAGCGGGAGGACGGGAGTACTTC	CASSQLAGGREYF
TRBV3-1	TRBJ2-3	.	.	TGTGCCAGCAGCCAAGGGCGGAGGGATACGCAGTATTTT	CASSQGRRDTQYF
TRBV5-4	TRBJ2-7	many	TRBD1	TGTGCCAGCAGCTTCGGGGGACAGGCCTACGAGCAGTACTTC	CASSFGGQAYEQYF
TRBV5-1	TRBJ2-1	few	.	TGCGCCAGCAGCTTGGCCGGGGGTAACGAGGTTTTC	CASSLAGGNEVF
TRBV29-1	TRBJ2-6	.	.	TGCAGCGTACGGACAGTCAGCTCTGGGGCCAACGTCCTGACTTTC	CSVRTVSSGANVLTF
TRBV6-5	TRBJ2-1	few	.	TGTGCCAGCAGGCAATTTGGAGCGGAGGACAATGAGCAGTTCTTC	CASRQFGAEDNEQFF
TRBV27	TRBJ2-5	.	.	TGTGCCAGTTGGGGGCGAGTTCTTCCAGAGACCCAGTACTTC	CASWGRVLPETQYF
TRBV5-4	TRBJ1-3	few	TRBD1	TGTGCCAGCAGCCTACAGGGGGCTGGAAACACCATATATTTT	CASSLQGAGNTIYF
TRBV3-1	TRBJ2-1	many	.	TGTGCCAGCGGGTCTAGCCGATCCTACAATGAGCAGTTCTTC	CASGSSRSYNEQFF
TRBV11-1	TRBJ2-1	.	TRBD2	TGTGCCAGCAGCACCTCAGCGGGAGTCGTATACAATGAGCAGTTCTTC	CASSTSAGVVYNEQFF
TRBV11-3	TRBJ1-5	few	TRBD1	TGTGCCAGCAACCCAATGCACAGGGGTAGCAATCAGCCCCAGCATTTT	CASNPMHRGSNQPQHF
TRBV7-2	TRBJ1-1	few	.	TGTGCCAGCAGCTTAGGATTTACAGGGACCATGAACACTGAAGCTTTCTTT	CASSLGFTGTMNTEAFF
TRBV5-4	TRBJ2-4	.	.	TGTGCCAGCAGCTTGAGGGGTAACATTCAGTACTTC	CASSLRGNIQYF
TRBV4-1	TRBJ1-1	once	TRBD1	TGCGCCAGCAGTCAAGATCAGGGACAGGGGAGTGAAGCTTTCTTT	CASSQDQGQGSEAFF
TRBV3-1	TRBJ1-1	few	.	TGTGCCAGCAGCACGACAGAGAACACTGAAGCTTTCTTT	CASSTTENTEAFF
TRBV5-1	TRBJ1-4	.	.	TGCGCCAGCAGCTTGGCCGTCACACCAACTAATGAAAAACTGTTTTTT	CASSLAVTPTNEKLFF
TRBV13	TRBJ1-2	few	TRBD1	TGTGCCAGCATTTCAGGGGGCCGTGGCTACACCTTC	CASISGGRGYTF
TRBV15	TRBJ1-1	many	.	TGTGCCACCAGCAGAGAGAGGGTAAGCACTGAAGCTTTCTTT	CATSRERVSTEAFF
TRBV29-1	TRBJ2-5	.	.	TGCAGCGTTGAAGAAAACAGGTTCGGGGAGACCCAGTACTTC	CSVEENRFGETQYF
TRBV7-7	TRBJ2-5	.	.	TGTGCCAGCAGCCCAGGAGCGGCTGGGGAGACCCAGTACTTC	CASSPGAAGETQYF
TRBV27	TRBJ1-3	many	.	TGTGCCAGCCGCGCAGGAGGGACTGGAAACACCATATATTTT	CASRAGGTGNTIYF
TRBV19	TRBJ1-2	few	.	TGTGCCAGTAAATTCGGACAGACTAACTATGGCTACACCTTC	CASKFGQTNYGYTF
TRBV3-2	TRBJ1-2	.	.	TGTGCCAGCAGCCGGCATACCGGGACAGGGGGTGGCTACACCTTC	CASSRHTGTGGGYTF
TRBV29-1	TRBJ1-1	few	TRBD1	TGCAGCGTTGACCCTTCGGGACAGGGGTTCATGAACACTGAAGCTTTCTTT	CSVDPSGQGFMNTEAFF
TRBV18	TRBJ2-1	few	TRBD2	TGTGCCAGCTCACCATCAGAGACTAGCGAGCAGTTCTTC	CASSPSETSEQFF
TRBV29-1	TRBJ2-1	few	.	TGCAGCGTTGAAGTACAGGGATACAATGAGCAGTTCTTC	CSVEVQGYNEQFF
TRBV28	TRBJ1-5	.	TRBD1	TGTGCCAGCACCCCTCGCAGACAGGGGAATCAGCCCCAGCATTTT	CASTPRRQGNQPQHF
TRBV12-3/TRBV12-4	TRBJ2-3	.	.	TGTGCCAGCGCGCAACTTAGCGGCACAGATACGCAGTATTTT	CASAQLSGTDTQYF
TRBV5-1	TRBJ2-2	.	.	TGCGCCAGCAGCGAGGGGTTGACAAACACCGGGGAGCTGTTTTTT	CASSEGLTNTGELFF
TRBV7-2	TRBJ1-1	many	.	TGTGCCAGCAGCTTAGTCGGGGTTGAAGCTTTCTTT	CASSLVGVEAFF
TRBV20-1	TRBJ2-7	few	TRBD2	TGCAGTGCTAGAGATCGGAGATCACTAGCGGGAGTAAGCGAGCAGTACTTC	CSARDRRSLAGVSEQYF
TRBV29-1	TRBJ2-3	.	.	TGCAGCGAGGGCTGGAGTCCAGATACGCAGTATTTT	CSEGWSPDTQYF
TRBV10-3	TRBJ2-1	.	.	TGTGCCATCAGTCCCTTCAGGGGGGAAGGGAATGAGCAGTTCTTC	CAISPFRGEGNEQFF
TRBV7-9	TRBJ2-2	few	.	TGTGCCAGCAGCTTGGGACTCAGCACCGGGGAGCTGTTTTTT	CASSLGLSTGELFF
TRBV5-4	TRBJ1-2	.	.	TGTGCCAGCAGCGGCGACAGGCGGATCTATGGCTACACCTTC	CASSGDRRIYGYTF